Reported below is one T cell receptor (beta chain). Its antigen remains unidentified. This sample is part of a study of T cell repertoires in cytomegalovirus infection. About the study: Public signatures in TCR beta pointed to CMV infection and matching HLA type.

Study-level findings and limits: Summed public TCR beta family frequency identified CMV carriers bearing the relevant HLA. Dominant in the ex vivo response were TCR beta clonotypes restricted by HLA-C and specific for CMV.

TCRdb reprocessed the reads via MiXCR and lists one record per CDR3 protein. The sample carries roughly 860,000 distinct CDR3 sequences, about 30% recorded once. The TCR sequence derives from a human donor in good health (CMV status not recorded). Some clones in this sample may be carry-over from other donors' samples. Source: cultured CD8+ T cells from PBMCs, taken from culture after CMV antigen stimulation.

The CDR3 DNA is TGTGCCAGCAGCTTACCGGGGGGCTTAAACCCGATCACCGGGGAGCTGTTTTTT. Translated, it gives CASSLPGGLNPITGELFF. J is TRBJ2-2 and V is TRBV7-9, with D perhaps matching TRBD2 (7 bases). CDR3 length equals 18 residues. V lost 2 bases and J 4 bases, leaving 20 bases between the germline ends. CDR1 is SEHNR and CDR2 is FQNEAQ in the germline V gene (reference sequence).